This T cell receptor beta chain emerged from a study of T-cell memory formation after mild COVID-19. TCRdb redid the calling of the 5' RACE reads with MiXCR, one entry per CDR3 protein. The sample consists of some 490,000 distinct CDR3 sequences, 18% of them appearing once. The CDR3 has 13 residues. Germline values: CDR1 DFQATT, CDR2 SNEGSKA (reference sequence). Trimming removed 1 base from V and 6 bases from J, with 9 bases in between. Source material: PBMCs or a T cell subset sorted from them (not recorded which). The receptor's source is an adult woman who had mild COVID-19 (a few samples of this study predate the infection). Cell type and time point are not known. The J gene is TRBJ2-2, the V gene TRBV20-1, with TRBD1 as a possible D gene (5 bases). CDR3 sequence: CSARAGNPGELFF. As DNA, the CDR3 is TGCAGTGCTAGAGCAGGGAATCCCGGGGAGCTGTTTTTT.